The next 32 T cell receptor beta chains were all read from a single sample in a study of blood T cell repertoires in COVID-19. Profiled with immunoSEQ multiplex PCR; TCRdb holds only in-frame clones, not every one. The sample has about 290,000 clones, approximately 86% seen once. Material: peripheral blood. These receptor sequences come from a woman aged 50 to 60 with active or convalescent COVID-19.

The chain uses TRBV7-9 and TRBJ2-3, with 10 bases matching TRBD2. Germline V gene lookup returns CDR1 SEHNR and CDR2 FQNEAQ (reference sequence). After removal of 1 base from V and 4 bases from J, the junction contained 5 bases not matched to a gene. CDR3 length equals 16 residues. The CDR3 region is CASSLERLAGADTQYF. The CDR3 nucleotides are TGTGCCAGCAGCTTAGAGCGGCTAGCGGGAGCAGATACGCAGTATTTT.

V and J are TRBV29-1 and TRBJ2-5; TRBD1 is a possible D gene (5 bases). This CDR3 spans 14 amino acids. Germline-derived CDR1 and CDR2 are SQVTM and ANQGSEA. Trimming shortened V by 3 bases and J by 5 bases, and 16 bases separated the two germline ends. CDR3 in DNA: TGCAGCGTTGATGAGCAGGGTCGGTTCGAGACCCAGTACTTC. It codes for CSVDEQGRFETQYF.

The rearrangement joins TRBV4-1 to TRBJ1-3; no reliable D call. Per the germline V gene, CDR1 is MGHRA and CDR2 is YSYEKL. This CDR3 is 15 amino acids long. V lost 2 bases, J lost 4 bases, and 12 bases lay in between. The CDR3 region has the DNA TGCGCCAGCAGCCAACCCGGGTCCCTGGGAAACACCATATATTTT. It yields the protein CASSQPGSLGNTIYF.

This clone appeared a single time. At one boundary the junction diverges from the germline segment, which might be a read error. The CDR3 reads CACGRKSSLEVLF. The DNA for the CDR3 is TGTGCCTGTGGGCGAAAGTCGTCACTTGAAGTACTCTTT. This chain connects TRBV24-1 to TRBJ1-1; D not resolved. From germline, CDR1 is KGHDR and CDR2 SFDVKD. The CDR3 is 13 amino acids.

The chain combines TRBV6-5 with TRBJ2-7, with 7 bases that match TRBD1. Germline CDR1 reads MNHEY; CDR2 reads SVGAGI. Unmatched junction bases numbered 8, after V lost 8 bases and J lost 1 base. This CDR3 is built from 14 residues. The CDR3 DNA reads TGTGCCAGCCATCGACCGGGACAGTCCTACGAGCAGTACTTC. Translated, it gives CASHRPGQSYEQYF.

The rearrangement joins TRBV6-5 to TRBJ2-7; D call uncertain. V lost 8 bases, J lost 0 bases, and 8 bases lay in between. The V gene's germline CDR1 is MNHEY and CDR2 SVGAGI. This CDR3 spans 12 amino acids. CDR3 sequence: CASFGSSYEQYF. DNA of the CDR3: TGTGCCAGCTTTGGCAGCTCCTACGAGCAGTACTTC.

The count of this clone is one. CDR3 loop: CARSFDKDRGLAGGGGLYEQYF. The CDR3 DNA reads as TGTGCCAGAAGCTTCGACAAAGACCGAGGACTAGCGGGAGGGGGAGGGCTTTACGAGCAGTACTTC. The chain employs TRBV5-3 and TRBJ2-7; 15 positions agree with TRBD2. TRBV5-3 is labeled an ORF, and its function is uncertain. V was clipped by 2 bases and J by 4 bases; unmatched bases: 22. The CDR3 is 22 amino acids.

The chain uses TRBV6-4 and TRBJ2-5; 9 positions match TRBD2. The CDR3 contains 14 residues. Unmatched junction bases numbered 7, after V lost 4 bases and J lost 7 bases. Germline loops: CDR1 MRHNA, CDR2 SNTAGT. CDR3 nucleotide sequence: TGTGCCAGCAGTGCCGTAGCGGGAGAGGCGACCCAGTACTTC. Its protein is CASSAVAGEATQYF.

This chain joins TRBV9 and TRBJ2-5, with a tentative D call TRBD2 (6 bases). The CDR3 is made up of 18 amino acids. With 3 bases removed from V and 4 bases from J, the gap between germline ends came to 25 bases. Germline CDR1 and CDR2: SGDLS and YYNGEE. The CDR3 is CASSAGALGPREAETQYF. The CDR3 bases are TGTGCCAGCAGCGCAGGAGCCCTGGGACCGAGGGAGGCAGAGACCCAGTACTTC.

V usage is TRBV6-5 and J usage is TRBJ2-7; 7 bases are shared with TRBD2. Unmatched junction bases numbered 5, after V lost 7 bases and J lost 2 bases. The V gene's germline CDR1 is MNHEY and CDR2 SVGAGI. This CDR3 is 13 amino acids long. CDR3 bases: TGTGCCAGCACCCGAAGCGGGACCTACGAGCAGTACTTC. This codes for CASTRSGTYEQYF.

V and J are TRBV19 and TRBJ2-1, with 11 nucleotides matching TRBD2. With V trimmed by 6 bases and J by 9 bases, 22 bases remained unmatched. Looked up from germline, CDR1 is LNHDA and CDR2 is SQIVND (reference sequence). There are 19 residues in the CDR3. CDR3 coding DNA: TGTGCCAGTAGCCCCTTCGCCCGGACTAGCGGGTTGTGGGACGGTGAGCAGTTCTTC. Residues: CASSPFARTSGLWDGEQFF.

The rearrangement joins TRBV10-3 to TRBJ2-3; D is possibly TRBD2 (6 bases). The CDR3 sequence is 14 residues long. Germline V gives CDR1 ENHRY, CDR2 SYGVKD. The V end was cut by 3 bases, the J end by 2 bases, with 9 bases between. The CDR3 coding sequence is TGTGCCATCAGTGACGCGGGGTTCACAGATACGCAGTATTTT. Amino acid sequence: CAISDAGFTDTQYF.

The V and J genes are TRBV2 and TRBJ1-5, with 9 positions matching TRBD1. Germline CDR1 is SNHLY and CDR2 is FYNNEI. With V trimmed by 6 bases and J by 1 base, 7 bases remained unmatched. The CDR3 extends over 16 amino acids. The CDR3 sequence: CASSPGTGTSNQPQHF. The CDR3, as DNA: TGTGCCAGCAGCCCCGGGACAGGGACGAGCAATCAGCCCCAGCATTTT. Supplemented by reference TRBV2 and TRBJ1-5, the full variable domain reads EPEVTQTPSHQVTQMGQEVILRCVPISNHLYFYWYRQILGQKVEFLVSFYNNEISEKSEIFDDQFSVERPDGSNFTLKIRSTKLEDSAMYFCASSPGTGTSNQPQHFGDGTRLSIL.

The V gene is TRBV30, the J gene TRBJ1-5, with D maybe TRBD1 (6 bases). V was clipped by 4 bases and J by 4 bases, with 17 bases between them. Germline V gene sequence: CDR1 GTSNPN, CDR2 SVGIG (reference sequence). This CDR3 region has 15 residues. The CDR3 reads CAWTRRGGTNQPQHF. The CDR3 DNA reads as TGTGCCTGGACCAGAAGGGGGGGCACAAATCAGCCCCAGCATTTT.

A few counts support this clone. The chain is built from TRBV5-1 and TRBJ1-1; D not certain. This CDR3 comprises 14 residues. The V gene lost 4 bases and the J gene lost 1 base, with 11 bases spanning the gap. Germline V gives CDR1 SGHRS, CDR2 YFSETQ. The DNA of the CDR3 is TGCGCCAGCAGCAATAATAGAGGGAACACTGAAGCTTTCTTT. It is translated as CASSNNRGNTEAFF.

As for this clone: Other DNA sequences of this sample code for an identical CDR3. This chain connects TRBV5-1 to TRBJ1-3; D uncertain. This CDR3 is built from 15 residues. Germline lookup yields CDR1 SGHRS and CDR2 YFSETQ. V gave up 4 bases and J gave up 0 bases, with 11 bases separating them. The CDR3 here is CASSTSGDSGNTIYF. In DNA form, the CDR3 reads TGCGCCAGCAGCACTTCAGGTGACTCTGGAAACACCATATATTTT.

This chain connects TRBV18 to TRBJ2-2; 9 bases line up with TRBD2. The CDR3 is made up of 19 amino acids. The V gene's germline CDR1 is KGHSH and CDR2 LQKENI. V was clipped by 4 bases and J by 1 base; unmatched bases: 13. The CDR3 nucleotides read TGTGCCAGCTCACTATCCGTCCCGGCTAGCGGGAAGAACACCGGGGAGCTGTTTTTT. Amino acids: CASSLSVPASGKNTGELFF.

This clone was picked up many times. The rearrangement joins TRBV4-2 to TRBJ2-7, with 10 positions matching TRBD1. Germline V gene data show CDR1 as LGHNA and CDR2 as YNFKEQ. The V and J ends lost 4 bases and 6 bases, in that order; junction bases with no gene match: 6. CDR3 length: 14 residues. CDR3: CASSPWDRGSEQYF. CDR3 coding DNA: TGTGCCAGCAGCCCTTGGGACAGGGGTTCCGAGCAGTACTTC.

V is TRBV7-2 and J is TRBJ2-3; TRBD2 is a possible D gene (5 bases). Deletions cut 5 bases from V and 2 bases from J, with 11 bases between. Per the germline V gene, CDR1 is SGHTA and CDR2 is FQGNSA. The CDR3 contains 14 residues. CDR3 region: CASSPGIYTDTQYF. The DNA of the CDR3 is TGTGCCAGCAGCCCCGGGATTTACACAGATACGCAGTATTTT. Complete variable domain (other parts from reference TRBV7-2 and TRBJ2-3): GAGVSQSPSNKVTEKGKDVELRCDPISGHTALYWYRQSLGQGLEFLIYFQGNSAPDKSGLPSDRFSAERTGGSVSTLTIQRTQQEDSAVYLCASSPGIYTDTQYFGPGTRLTVL.

This chain joins TRBV19 and TRBJ2-3; D is possibly TRBD2 (7 bases). Germline V gene sequence: CDR1 LNHDA, CDR2 SQIVND (reference sequence). Trimming took 3 bases from V and 9 from J, leaving 19 bases between them. The CDR3 spans 15 residues. The CDR3 loop is CASSIGRGTVGTQYF. Written as DNA, the CDR3 is TGTGCCAGTAGTATTGGGAGGGGGACCGTGGGGACGCAGTATTTT.

The V call is TRBV5-6, the J call TRBJ1-1, with D uncertain. Deletions cut 1 base from V and 4 bases from J, with 17 bases between. The CDR3 is 16 amino acids. In germline, CDR1 is SGHDT, CDR2 YYEEEE. CDR3 coding DNA: TGTGCCAGCAGCTTGCGATTTGGGAGTACGAGCACTGAAGCTTTCTTT. This encodes CASSLRFGSTSTEAFF.

This clone has a handful of counts. This chain uses TRBV7-9 with TRBJ2-1, with D maybe TRBD2 (5 bases). Germline assignment: CDR1 SEHNR and CDR2 FQNEAQ (reference sequence). V lost 2 bases and J 7 bases, leaving 15 bases between the germline ends. This CDR3 region has 15 residues. As DNA, the CDR3 is TGTGCCAGCAGCTTATCTGGCCGGGGTGGGAATGAGCAGTTCTTC. Its translation is CASSLSGRGGNEQFF.

The chain is built from TRBV9 and TRBJ2-5; 7 nucleotides match TRBD2. V trimming: 2 bases; J trimming: 5 bases; junction bases outside the gene matches: 3. The CDR3 covers 13 residues. Germline CDR1 is SGDLS and CDR2 is YYNGEE. The CDR3 DNA follows: TGTGCCAGCAGCGTGTCGGGGGGTGAGACCCAGTACTTC. This sequence encodes CASSVSGGETQYF.

The chain employs TRBV10-3 and TRBJ1-2; no clear D. The CDR3 extends over 13 amino acids. Germline loops: CDR1 ENHRY, CDR2 SYGVKD. Between the trimmed V and J ends, which lost 6 bases and 4 bases, there was a span of 12 bases. Here the CDR3 DNA reads TGTGCCATCAGCGCTAAGGGAGGCTATGGCTACACCTTC. Translated: CAISAKGGYGYTF.

This clone has just one count. The V gene is TRBV3-1 (or the pseudogene TRBV3-2), the J gene TRBJ2-3; D call uncertain. The CDR3 totals 12 residues. Germline-derived CDR1 and CDR2 are LGHDT and YNNKEL (reference sequence). V was trimmed by 3 bases and J by 7 bases, leaving 8 bases between them. The DNA for the CDR3 is TGTGCCAGCAGCCATACACCCTATACGCAGTATTTT. Its protein is CASSHTPYTQYF.

The V gene is TRBV11-2, the J gene TRBJ1-1; 9 nucleotides agree with TRBD1. Germline CDR1 reads SGHAT; CDR2 reads FQNNGV. The CDR3 spans 14 residues. Trimming removed 6 bases from V and 7 bases from J; junction bases left unmatched: 9. The CDR3 protein is CASSSNRGRGEAFF. CDR3 DNA: TGTGCCAGCAGTTCGAACAGGGGGCGAGGTGAAGCTTTCTTT.

The V gene is TRBV11-2, the J gene TRBJ2-7; D gene ambiguous. The V gene lost 4 bases and the J gene lost 0 bases, with 4 bases spanning the gap. This CDR3 is built from 12 residues. Germline V gene sequence: CDR1 SGHAT, CDR2 FQNNGV. CDR3 loop: CASSSSSYEQYF. The CDR3 coding sequence is TGTGCCAGCAGCTCGAGCTCCTACGAGCAGTACTTC.

The chain is built from TRBV2 and TRBJ2-7; the match to TRBD2 covers 9 bases. The CDR3 consists of 14 residues. CDR1 and CDR2 (germline): SNHLY, FYNNEI. V lost 6 bases to trimming and J lost 7 bases; unmatched junction nucleotides: 10. The CDR3 bases are TGTGCCAGCAGAGCCGGGACTAGCTTCGGTGAGCAGTACTTC. Amino acid sequence: CASRAGTSFGEQYF.

Ten or more counts support this clone. The chain uses TRBV4-1 and TRBJ2-1, with 8 bases matching TRBD2. V dropped 6 bases and J dropped 2; count of bases not matched to a gene: 3. There are 14 residues in the CDR3. Germline CDR1 reads MGHRA; CDR2 reads YSYEKL. CDR3 loop: CASRTSETYNEQFF. CDR3 nucleotide sequence: TGCGCCAGCAGGACTAGCGAAACCTACAATGAGCAGTTCTTC.

This chain links TRBV29-1 with TRBJ1-4; 9 nucleotides agree with TRBD1. V was clipped by 4 bases and J by 11 bases; unmatched bases: 8. Looked up from germline, CDR1 is SQVTM and CDR2 is ANQGSEA. CDR3 length equals 13 residues. The CDR3 DNA reads TGCAGCGTTGTTGGGACAGGGTGGGGGAAACTGTTTTTT. It translates to CSVVGTGWGKLFF.

The chain couples TRBV5-1 to TRBJ1-1, with TRBD1 identical over 7 bases. The CDR3 length is 15 residues. Germline-derived CDR1 and CDR2 are SGHRS and YFSETQ. V lost 0 bases and J lost 4; bases outside the gene matches: 6. The CDR3, as DNA: TGCGCCAGCAGCTTGGTCCCGACAGGGAGCACTGAAGCTTTCTTT. Translation: CASSLVPTGSTEAFF.

This sequence joins TRBV6-6 and TRBJ2-6; 8 bases match TRBD1. Germline V gene data show CDR1 as MNHNY and CDR2 as SVGAGI (reference sequence). V lost 5 bases to trimming and J lost 8 bases; unmatched junction nucleotides: 8. This CDR3 spans 15 amino acids. The CDR3 DNA reads as TGTGCCAGCAGTCGTTCCGGGACAGGTCCCAACGTCCTGACTTTC. It encodes CASSRSGTGPNVLTF.